The T cell receptor beta chain under discussion was sequenced for a study of response to subunit inactivated influenza vaccine. Findings and limits, study-wide: With each seasonal influenza vaccination, the authors suggested, few new T cells are recruited.

From the RT-PCR reads, TCRdb called clonotypes with MiXCR, one entry per CDR3 protein. The sample has 530,000 or so distinct CDR3 sequences, 25% seen once. The germline V gene encodes CDR1 SGHRS and CDR2 YFSETQ. The V end was cut by 0 bases, the J end by 12 bases, with 16 bases between. There are 14 residues in the CDR3. Of note for this clonotype: Its antigen is unknown.

Specimen: CD4+ T cells sorted from PBMCs, collected about 5 days after vaccination. V gene TRBV5-1 combines with J gene TRBJ2-4; the D call may be TRBD1 or TRBD2 (5 bases each). The clonotype comes from a man aged 50 to 60 who received an inactivated influenza vaccine. The CDR3 DNA follows: TGCGCCAGCAGCTTGGGGGACGGGCCCCGCGATCAGTACTTC. Its translation: CASSLGDGPRDQYF.